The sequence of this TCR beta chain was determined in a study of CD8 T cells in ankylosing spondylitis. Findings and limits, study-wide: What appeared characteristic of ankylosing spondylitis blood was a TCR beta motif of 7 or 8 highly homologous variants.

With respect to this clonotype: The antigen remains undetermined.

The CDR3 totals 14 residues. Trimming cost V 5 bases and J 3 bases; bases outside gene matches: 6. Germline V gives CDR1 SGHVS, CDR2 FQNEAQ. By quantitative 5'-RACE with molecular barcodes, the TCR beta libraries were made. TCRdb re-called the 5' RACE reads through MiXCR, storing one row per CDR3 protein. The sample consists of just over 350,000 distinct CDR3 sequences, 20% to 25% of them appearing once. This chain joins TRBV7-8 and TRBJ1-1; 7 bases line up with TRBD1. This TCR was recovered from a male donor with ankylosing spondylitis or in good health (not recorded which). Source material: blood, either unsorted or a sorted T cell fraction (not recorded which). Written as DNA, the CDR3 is TGTGCCAGCAGCATCGAGGGGGCTTACACTGAAGCTTTCTTT. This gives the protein CASSIEGAYTEAFF. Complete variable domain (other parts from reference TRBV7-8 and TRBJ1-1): GAGVSQSPRYKVAKRGQDVALRCDPISGHVSLFWYQQALGQGPEFLTYFQNEAQLDKSGLPSDRFFAERPEGSVSTLKIQRTQQEDSAVYLCASSIEGAYTEAFFGQGTRLTVV.